This TCR beta chain appears in the sequencing data of a study of identical twins. TCRdb re-analysed the 5' RACE reads in MiXCR, keeping a single row per CDR3 protein. The sample includes fewer than 650,000 distinct CDR3 sequences, around 7.5% of them seen just once. This clonotype was recorded a few times. Germline V gives CDR1 SGDLS, CDR2 YYNGEE. CDR3 length: 16 amino acids. V was pared by 4 bases and J by 0 bases, with 16 bases between. The data were also submitted as part of a second study, on yellow fever vaccine responses in identical twins.

The chain employs TRBV9 and TRBJ1-1, with D possibly matching TRBD1 (6 bases). The receptor was isolated from a woman aged 18-30 years in good health. What was sequenced was PBMCs. This CDR3 reads CASSPPDRLMNTEAFF. The CDR3 DNA is TGTGCCAGCAGCCCCCCGGACAGACTGATGAACACTGAAGCTTTCTTT.